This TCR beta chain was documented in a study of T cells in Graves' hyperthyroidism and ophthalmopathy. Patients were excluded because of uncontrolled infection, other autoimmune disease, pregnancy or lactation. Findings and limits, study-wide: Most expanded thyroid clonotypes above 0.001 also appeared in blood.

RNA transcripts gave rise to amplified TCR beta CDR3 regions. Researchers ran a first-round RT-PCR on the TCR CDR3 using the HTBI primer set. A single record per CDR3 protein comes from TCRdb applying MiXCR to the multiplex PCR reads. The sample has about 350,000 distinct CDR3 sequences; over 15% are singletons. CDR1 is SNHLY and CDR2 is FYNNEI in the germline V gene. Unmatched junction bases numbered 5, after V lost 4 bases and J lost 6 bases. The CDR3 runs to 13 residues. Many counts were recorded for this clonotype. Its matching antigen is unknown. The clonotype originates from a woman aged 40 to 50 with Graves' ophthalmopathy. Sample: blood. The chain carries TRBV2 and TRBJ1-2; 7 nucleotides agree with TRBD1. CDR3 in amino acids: CASSGQGGDGYTF. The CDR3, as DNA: TGTGCCAGCAGTGGCCAGGGGGGGGATGGCTACACCTTC.